The rows below give T cell receptor beta chains drawn from one sample of a study of blood T cell repertoires in COVID-19. Measured with immunoSEQ multiplex PCR; TCRdb has only the in-frame clones, and not every one. The sample lists about 380,000 clones, 70% to 85% occurring once. Specimen: peripheral blood. The receptors here all came from a human donor with acute or convalescent COVID-19. The donor label of this sample is uncertain. CDR3s include the opening cysteine and the closing phenylalanine or tryptophan. Fields, in order: CDR3 length, clone size, J gene, V gene, D gene, CDR3 DNA, CDR3 protein. The D gene is left open where the match is weak. Some rows have no size entry. The others give once, few or many, or a class for an expanded clone.

>18|.|TRBJ1-1|TRBV2|TRBD1
TGTGCCAGCAGTGGAGCTGACAGGGGGCTTACTCAGTACACTGAAGCTTTCTTT
CASSGADRGLTQYTEAFF
>17|.|TRBJ1-5|TRBV21-1|.
TGTGCCAGCAGCGGGAACAGGGAACGAAATTCTTATCAGCCCCAGCATTTT
CASSGNRERNSYQPQHF
>17|.|TRBJ2-5|TRBV7-9|TRBD2
TGTGCCAGCAGCTTCCCCGAGACGGGGGGATCCCAAGAGACCCAGTACTTC
CASSFPETGGSQETQYF
>15|.|TRBJ2-6|TRBV18|.
TGTGCCAGCTCGCCCCAGGGAACTGGGGCCAACGTCCTGACTTTC
CASSPQGTGANVLTF
>14|.|TRBJ2-2|TRBV10-1|TRBD1
TGCGCCAACATGCAAGGGGGCGACACCGGGGAGCTGTTTTTT
CANMQGGDTGELFF
>16|.|TRBJ2-7|TRBV28|TRBD1
TGTGCCAGCAGTTTTCACTTGGACAGGAGCTCCTACGAGCAGTACTTC
CASSFHLDRSSYEQYF
>13|.|TRBJ1-5|TRBV24-1|TRBD1
TGTGCCACCAACCCTCCGGGACAGGGAATGCCAGGTTTT
CATNPPGQGMPGF
>15|.|TRBJ1-2|TRBV28|TRBD1
TGTGCCAGCAGTTTGGGGACAGGGCCAAACTATGGCTACACCTTC
CASSLGTGPNYGYTF
>15|.|TRBJ1-1|TRBV2|TRBD1
TGTGCCAGCAGTGGCCAGAGGACAGGGAACACTGAAGCTTTCTTT
CASSGQRTGNTEAFF
>16|.|TRBJ2-1|TRBV24-1|TRBD2
TGTGCCACCAGTGATAATGGCGGGGGGGGGATACAGGAGCAGTTCTTC
CATSDNGGGGIQEQFF
>14|.|TRBJ2-1|TRBV6-5|.
TGTGCCAGCAGCGGGGCAGGGGCCACGGATGAGCAGTTCTTC
CASSGAGATDEQFF
>15|.|TRBJ2-1|TRBV28|TRBD1
TGTGCCAGCAGTACCAGGGGAGACAGGGGGCGTGAGCAGTTCTTC
CASSTRGDRGREQFF
>14|.|TRBJ1-1|TRBV7-2|.
TGTGCCAGCAGCGAAAGGCGGGTGAACACTGAAGCTTTCTTT
CASSERRVNTEAFF
>12|.|TRBJ2-7|TRBV2|.
TGTGCCAGCATCGAGGGGGAGCGGCGGCAGTACTTC
CASIEGERRQYF
>14|once|TRBJ1-5|TRBV28|.
TGTGCCAGCAGTTTCAGGCAGGTAAATCAGCCCCAGCATTTT
CASSFRQVNQPQHF
>15|.|TRBJ2-3|TRBV20-1|TRBD2
TGCAGTGCTAGTGCCCTGGGGGAGGGTACAGATACGCAGTATTTT
CSASALGEGTDTQYF
>17|once|TRBJ1-5|TRBV15|.
TGTGCCACCAGCATTTGGGGGGACGGTCATAGCAATCAGCCCCAGCATTTT
CATSIWGDGHSNQPQHF
>15|.|TRBJ2-5|TRBV27|TRBD2
TGTGCCAGCAGTTTACTAGCGGTGGGGGGAGAGACCCAGTACTTC
CASSLLAVGGETQYF
>16|.|TRBJ2-1|TRBV19|.
TGTGCCAGTAGTCGGAGGCGGGATTCCTACGACAATGAGCAGTTCTTC
CASSRRRDSYDNEQFF
>14|.|TRBJ2-7|TRBV18|TRBD2
TGTGCCAGCTCACCACAGGGACTAGCGGGTGAGCAGTACTTC
CASSPQGLAGEQYF
>12|.|TRBJ2-5|TRBV5-4|.
TGTGCCAGCAGCCCATCCGGAGAGACCCAGTACTTC
CASSPSGETQYF
>18|.|TRBJ2-1|TRBV11-2|TRBD2
TGTGCCAGCAGCAACGGACTAGCGGGACCCCGGTCCTACAATGAGCAGTTCTTC
CASSNGLAGPRSYNEQFF
>16|.|TRBJ2-1|TRBV27|TRBD2
TGTGCCAGCAGTTTTGTTTTCTCCGGGAGGGACAATGAGCAGTTCTTC
CASSFVFSGRDNEQFF
>15|.|TRBJ1-3|TRBV19|.
TGTGCCAGTAGTGGCCCCACAGTCTCTGGAAACACCATATATTTT
CASSGPTVSGNTIYF
>14|few|TRBJ2-6|TRBV6-5|.
TGTGCCAGTTCCACAGGGACTGGGGCCAACGTCCTGACTTTC
CASSTGTGANVLTF
>15|.|TRBJ1-5|TRBV2|TRBD1
TGTGCCAGCAGTGAGAACAGGGGTAGCAATCAGCCCCAGCATTTT
CASSENRGSNQPQHF